The 27 T cell receptor beta chains below were found in one sample sequenced in a study of identical twins. TCRdb called the 5' RACE reads again in MiXCR, with one record for every CDR3 protein. The sample has roughly 230,000 distinct CDR3 sequences, approximately 8.6% seen once. The sample also formed part of further work on yellow fever vaccine responses in identical twins.

The specimen was CD8+ T cells sorted from blood. The source of these receptors is a woman aged 18-29 years in good health.

The chain uses TRBV6-2 or TRBV6-3 and TRBJ2-3; TRBD2 matches 10 bases. The germline V gene encodes CDR1 MNHEY and CDR2 SVGEGT. J lost 1 base, V lost 7 bases, and 14 bases had no gene match. This CDR3 comprises 18 residues. The chain's CDR3 is CASTTASGSSHGTDTQYF. The CDR3 DNA reads TGTGCCAGCACTACGGCTAGCGGGAGCTCACATGGCACAGATACGCAGTATTTT.

This clonotype was found a few times. The chain uses TRBV9 and TRBJ1-1, with D possibly matching TRBD1 (5 bases). CDR3 length: 13 amino acids. The V gene lost 0 bases and the J gene lost 6 bases, with 9 bases spanning the gap. The germline V gene encodes CDR1 SGDLS and CDR2 YYNGEE. CDR3 sequence (DNA): TGTGCCAGCAGCGTAGTTTCACAGGCTGAAGCTTTCTTT. It is translated as CASSVVSQAEAFF.

In its sample, this clonotype was seen a few times. The V gene is TRBV4-3, the J gene TRBJ2-7; 9 bases agree with TRBD1. This CDR3 has 15 residues. Germline CDR1 is LGHNA and CDR2 is YSLEER. Trimming removed 0 bases from V and 5 bases from J; junction bases left unmatched: 5. DNA of the CDR3: TGCGCCAGCAGCCAAGATGGTACAGGGGGCGACGAGCAGTACTTC. It specifies CASSQDGTGGDEQYF.

In its sample, this clonotype was seen once. This chain links TRBV5-6 with TRBJ2-7; D may be TRBD1 or TRBD2 (7 bases each). V was pared by 0 bases and J by 1 base, with 17 bases between. Looked up from germline, CDR1 is SGHDT and CDR2 is YYEEEE. The CDR3 is made up of 17 amino acids. CDR3 in DNA: TGTGCCAGCAGCTTGGAGGGGGGGACAGCCTTTTCCTACGAGCAGTACTTC. Translating it yields CASSLEGGTAFSYEQYF. The full variable domain, rest sourced from reference TRBV5-6 and TRBJ2-7, is DAGVTQSPTHLIKTRGQQVTLRCSPKSGHDTVSWYQQALGQGPQFIFQYYEEEERQRGNFPDRFSGHQFPNYSSELNVNALLLGDSALYLCASSLEGGTAFSYEQYFGPGTRLTVT.

At least ten counts were recorded for this clonotype. The chain joins TRBV20-1 to TRBJ2-2; possibly TRBD2 for D (6 bases). Trimming took off 0 bases at V and 1 base at J, with 9 bases between the two ends. Germline V lookup: CDR1 DFQATT, CDR2 SNEGSKA (reference sequence). The CDR3 sequence is 15 residues long. The CDR3 DNA is TGCAGTGCTAGAGATCTGCGGGGGAACACCGGGGAGCTGTTTTTT. Protein: CSARDLRGNTGELFF.

This clonotype occurred a few times. V gene TRBV15 combines with J gene TRBJ2-5, with D perhaps TRBD1 (6 bases). The CDR3 totals 15 residues. Germline assignment: CDR1 LNHNV and CDR2 YYDKDF (reference sequence). V lost 3 bases to trimming and J lost 5 bases, with 16 bases between them. CDR3 sequence (DNA): TGTGCCACCAGCAGCCGTCCAGGGGAAGGGGAGACCCAGTACTTC. Its protein is CATSSRPGEGETQYF.

This clonotype was observed at least ten times. This chain joins TRBV7-9 and TRBJ1-1; unclear D gene. The CDR3 spans 10 residues. The V end lost 8 bases, the J end lost 4 bases, and 5 bases lay between the germline ends. Germline assignment: CDR1 SEHNR and CDR2 FQNEAQ (reference sequence). CDR3 loop: CASGSTEAFF. The DNA of the CDR3 is TGTGCCAGCGGTTCCACTGAAGCTTTCTTT.

This clonotype was found a few times. One end of the junction varies from germline; a read error may be responsible. The chain uses TRBV2 and TRBJ1-6, with 11 bases matching TRBD1. This CDR3 contains 11 residues. Germline CDR1 SNHLY, CDR2 FYNNEI. In DNA form, the CDR3 reads TGTGCCAGCAGCCCTGGACAGGGGGCTTCCTTT. Encoded protein: CASSPGQGASF.

This chain uses TRBV7-9 with TRBJ2-7, with D perhaps TRBD1 (7 bases). Germline CDR1 reads SEHNR; CDR2 reads FQNEAQ (reference sequence). CDR3 size: 16 residues. V was trimmed by 2 bases and J by 7 bases, leaving 21 bases between them. The CDR3 sequence: CASSLSGQGGDLEQYF. The CDR3, as DNA: TGTGCCAGCAGCTTATCGGGCCAGGGGGGCGACCTGGAGCAGTACTTC.

This clonotype was found a few times. The chain employs TRBV7-9 and TRBJ2-2, with 8 bases fitting TRBD1. CDR1 and CDR2 from the germline V gene are SEHNR and FQNEAQ (reference sequence). V lost 2 bases to trimming and J lost 9 bases; unmatched junction nucleotides: 5. CDR3 size: 14 residues. CDR3 bases: TGTGCCAGCAGCTTACGGCAGGGGGCCTGGGAGCTGTTTTTT. Its protein product is CASSLRQGAWELFF.

The table lists this clonotype with a few counts. This rearrangement joins TRBV29-1 to TRBJ2-7, with D possibly matching TRBD1 (5 bases). Trimming pared 7 bases from V and 2 bases from J, leaving 12 bases between. The CDR3 has 12 residues. CDR1 is SQVTM and CDR2 is ANQGSEA in the germline V gene. DNA for the CDR3: TGCAGCGGCCTGGACATAACCTACGAGCAGTACTTC. It codes for CSGLDITYEQYF.

DNA for the CDR3: TGCGCCAGCAGCCAAGATCGGGGAATACCTGGGGAGCAGTACTTC. This translates into CASSQDRGIPGEQYF. The rearrangement uses TRBV4-3 and TRBJ2-7; possibly TRBD2 for D (5 bases). The CDR3 has 15 amino acids. Trimming removed 0 bases at V and 7 bases at J, with 16 bases between. Germline V lookup: CDR1 LGHNA, CDR2 YSLEER.

The chain joins TRBV20-1 to TRBJ1-2; TRBD1 is a possible D gene (5 bases). V was cut by 6 bases and J by 4 bases, with 21 bases left in between. CDR3 length: 15 amino acids. Looked up from germline, CDR1 is DFQATT and CDR2 is SNEGSKA (reference sequence). The CDR3 sequence: CSATEGVGHSYGYTF. The CDR3 coding sequence is TGCAGTGCCACCGAAGGGGTTGGGCACTCCTATGGCTACACCTTC.

This clonotype was found a few times. The rearrangement joins TRBV6-4 to TRBJ1-5; D is undetermined. From germline, CDR1 is MRHNA and CDR2 SNTAGT. Trimming cost V 0 bases and J 8 bases, with 11 bases left between them. CDR3 length equals 14 residues. CDR3 nucleotide sequence: TGTGCCAGCAGTGACTCCAGTTCGAGTGAGCCCCAGCATTTT. It translates to CASSDSSSSEPQHF.

The V and J genes are TRBV27 and TRBJ1-2; no clear D. Deletions cut 5 bases from V and 2 bases from J, with 12 bases between. Germline CDR1 and CDR2: MNHEY and SMNVEV (reference sequence). The CDR3 runs to 14 residues. This chain's CDR3 is CASSPLGENYGYTF. CDR3 in DNA: TGTGCCAGCAGTCCCCTGGGCGAGAACTATGGCTACACCTTC.

This clonotype was seen many times. The J gene is TRBJ2-3, the V gene TRBV29-1; no firm D call. The ends were cut back, 3 bases at V and 3 bases at J, with 10 bases in the middle. The germline CDR1 and CDR2 sequences are SQVTM and ANQGSEA. The CDR3 runs to 13 residues. CDR3 residues: CSVEVAPTDTQYF. The CDR3 DNA follows: TGCAGCGTTGAGGTAGCCCCAACAGATACGCAGTATTTT.

This clonotype has a handful of counts. The V and J genes are TRBV6-2 or TRBV6-3 and TRBJ2-2; 7 positions agree with TRBD2. Germline V gives CDR1 MNHEY, CDR2 SVGEGT. V dropped 10 bases and J dropped 3; count of bases not matched to a gene: 5. This CDR3 region has 13 residues. The CDR3 region is CATQRGDTGELFF. The CDR3 DNA reads TGTGCCACACAACGGGGGGACACCGGGGAGCTGTTTTTT.

This clonotype has a count of ten or more. The J gene is TRBJ2-7, the V gene TRBV5-1; D tentatively fits TRBD1 or TRBD2 (7 bases each). V was clipped by 3 bases and J by 0 bases, with 10 bases between them. Germline-derived CDR1 and CDR2 are SGHRS and YFSETQ. This CDR3 is 14 amino acids long. Written as DNA, the CDR3 is TGCGCCAGCAGCTCAGGGGGGGGCTCCTACGAGCAGTACTTC. Amino acids: CASSSGGGSYEQYF.

The V gene is TRBV28, the J gene TRBJ2-7, with D perhaps TRBD2 (5 bases). Germline V gene sequence: CDR1 MDHEN, CDR2 SYDVKM. This CDR3 spans 13 amino acids. V lost 1 base, J lost 5 bases, and 9 bases lay in between. The CDR3 nucleotides are TGTGCCAGCAGTTTATTTCGGCGGGACGAGCAGTACTTC. This codes for CASSLFRRDEQYF.

The sample holds many counts of this clonotype. CDR3 DNA: TGTGCCAGCAGCTTGGAACAGGGGCGGGGTGAGCAGTTCTTC. Protein: CASSLEQGRGEQFF. This chain connects TRBV7-9 to TRBJ2-1, with D possibly TRBD1 on 7 matching bases. The CDR3 contains 14 residues. Germline V gene lookup returns CDR1 SEHNR and CDR2 FQNEAQ (reference sequence). V was shortened by 3 bases and J by 9 bases, with 15 bases between the two germline ends.

The chain recombines TRBV12-3 or TRBV12-4 with TRBJ2-2, with TRBD1 matching over 11 bases. The junction had 14 bases not matched to a gene; V was cut back by 1 base and J by 7 bases. The CDR3 is 19 amino acids. The CDR3 loop reads CASSLVGRDRGIIGGELFF. The CDR3 DNA follows: TGTGCCAGCAGTTTAGTGGGCCGGGACAGGGGGATAATTGGCGGGGAGCTGTTTTTT.

Only a few counts were recorded for this clonotype. The V call is TRBV4-3, the J call TRBJ2-7; D is undetermined. Trimming stripped 3 bases from V and 0 bases from J, with 12 bases between. Per germline, CDR1 LGHNA and CDR2 YSLEER. This CDR3 has 15 amino acids. CDR3 amino acids: CASSQELLSSYEQYF. The CDR3 coding sequence is TGCGCCAGCAGCCAGGAACTTTTGAGCTCCTACGAGCAGTACTTC.

The table lists this clonotype with a few counts. The chain joins TRBV29-1 to TRBJ2-2; D is unresolved. The CDR3 totals 13 residues. Germline CDR1 reads SQVTM; CDR2 reads ANQGSEA. V was pared by 6 bases and J by 3 bases, with 11 bases between. DNA for the CDR3: TGCAGCGTGCTAAAGGGCGACACCGGGGAGCTGTTTTTT. Translated: CSVLKGDTGELFF.

The sample holds many counts of this clonotype. The genes are TRBV12-3 or TRBV12-4 and TRBJ2-3; 14 nucleotides align to TRBD2. The CDR3 sequence is 16 residues long. V dropped 7 bases and J dropped 3; count of bases not matched to a gene: 6. The CDR3 region is CASNYRTSGGTDTQYF. The CDR3 nucleotides are TGTGCCAGCAATTACAGGACTAGCGGGGGGACAGATACGCAGTATTTT.

The rearrangement uses TRBV6-2 or TRBV6-3 and TRBJ1-1; 8 bases map to TRBD1. The CDR3 covers 13 residues. V dropped 6 bases and J dropped 5; count of bases not matched to a gene: 5. The germline V gene encodes CDR1 MNHEY and CDR2 SVGEGT. CDR3 in amino acids: CASRTGDETEAFF. The CDR3 coding sequence is TGTGCCAGCAGGACAGGGGATGAGACTGAAGCTTTCTTT.

This clonotype was counted at least ten times. The gene calls are TRBV12-3 or TRBV12-4 and TRBJ1-1; tentatively, D is TRBD1 (6 bases). The CDR3 has 14 residues. Trimming pared 5 bases from V and 4 bases from J, leaving 14 bases between. This CDR3 is CASSERTDGTEAFF. The CDR3 DNA follows: TGTGCCAGCAGTGAAAGGACAGACGGCACTGAAGCTTTCTTT.

V gene TRBV27 combines with J gene TRBJ2-7; 11 bases match TRBD1. The CDR3 runs 15 residues. Unmatched junction bases numbered 5, after V lost 5 bases and J lost 2 bases. Germline lookup yields CDR1 MNHEY and CDR2 SMNVEV (reference sequence). CDR3 in amino acids: CASSAGQGAAYEQYF. As DNA, the CDR3 is TGTGCCAGCAGTGCCGGACAGGGGGCCGCCTACGAGCAGTACTTC.